The sequence of this TCR beta chain was determined in a study of blood T cell repertoires in COVID-19. In the original analysis: Amplification from reference gene primers served as the basis for estimated nucleated cell counts. The protocol was immunoSEQ multiplex PCR, while the TCRdb copy is restricted to in-frame clones and leaves out a portion. V, J and clone size derive from that table, while D and trimming were established from the DNA sequence. The top ten hold around a tenth of the sample, which has some 70,000 clones, approximately 79% seen once. This clone was seen a handful of times. Trimming removed 0 bases from V and 0 bases from J, with 10 bases in between. CDR3 length: 16 amino acids. The germline V gene encodes CDR1 SGHVS and CDR2 FNYEAQ.

Sample: peripheral blood. The receptor comes from a woman in her 50s with acute or convalescent COVID-19. The chain has TRBV7-6 and TRBJ2-3; D perhaps matches TRBD1 (5 bases). CDR3 sequence: CASSLAPQGSTDTQYF. The DNA of the CDR3 is TGTGCCAGCAGCTTAGCGCCCCAGGGTAGCACAGATACGCAGTATTTT. The full variable domain, with the rest looked up from reference TRBV7-6 and TRBJ2-3, is GAGVSQSPRYKVTKRGQDVALRCDPISGHVSLYWYRQALGQGPEFLTYFNYEAQQDKSGLPNDRFSAERPEGSISTLTIQRTEQRDSAMYRCASSLAPQGSTDTQYFGPGTRLTVL.